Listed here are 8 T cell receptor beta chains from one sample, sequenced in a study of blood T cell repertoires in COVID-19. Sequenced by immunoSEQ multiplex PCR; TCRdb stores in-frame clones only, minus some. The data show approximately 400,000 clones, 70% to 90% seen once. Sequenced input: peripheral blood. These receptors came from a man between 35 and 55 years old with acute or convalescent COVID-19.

The CDR3 DNA is TGTGCCAGCAGCTTCGGTAGCGGGGGACCGAACACCGGGGAGCTGTTTTTT. This gives the protein CASSFGSGGPNTGELFF. The chain is built from TRBV7-3 and TRBJ2-2; TRBD2 matches at 9 bases. The CDR3 contains 17 residues. Looked up from germline, CDR1 is SGHTA and CDR2 is FQGTGA. V gave up 3 bases and J gave up 0 bases; unmatched junction bases: 5.

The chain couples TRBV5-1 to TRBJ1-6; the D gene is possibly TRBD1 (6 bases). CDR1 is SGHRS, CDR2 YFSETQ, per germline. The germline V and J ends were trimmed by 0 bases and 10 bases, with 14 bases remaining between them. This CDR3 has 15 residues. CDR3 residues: CASSLVGGVGSPLHF. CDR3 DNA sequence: TGCGCCAGCAGCTTGGTAGGGGGGGTCGGGTCACCCCTCCACTTT.

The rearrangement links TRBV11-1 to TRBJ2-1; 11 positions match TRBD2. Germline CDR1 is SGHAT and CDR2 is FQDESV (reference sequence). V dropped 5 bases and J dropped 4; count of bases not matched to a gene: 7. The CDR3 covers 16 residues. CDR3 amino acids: CASSDWTSGPYNEQFF. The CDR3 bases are TGTGCCAGCAGCGATTGGACTAGCGGGCCGTACAATGAGCAGTTCTTC.

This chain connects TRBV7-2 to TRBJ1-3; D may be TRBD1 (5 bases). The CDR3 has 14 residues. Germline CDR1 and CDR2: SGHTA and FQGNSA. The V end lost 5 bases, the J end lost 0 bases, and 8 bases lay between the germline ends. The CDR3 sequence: CASSPGGSGNTIYF. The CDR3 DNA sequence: TGTGCCAGCAGCCCCGGGGGCTCTGGAAACACCATATATTTT.

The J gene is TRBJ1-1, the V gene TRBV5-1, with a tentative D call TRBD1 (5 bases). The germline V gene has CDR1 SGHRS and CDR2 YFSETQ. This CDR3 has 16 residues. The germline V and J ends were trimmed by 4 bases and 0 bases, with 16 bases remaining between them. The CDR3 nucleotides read TGCGCCAGCAGCGATCGGACATTTAGGATGAACACTGAAGCTTTCTTT. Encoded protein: CASSDRTFRMNTEAFF.

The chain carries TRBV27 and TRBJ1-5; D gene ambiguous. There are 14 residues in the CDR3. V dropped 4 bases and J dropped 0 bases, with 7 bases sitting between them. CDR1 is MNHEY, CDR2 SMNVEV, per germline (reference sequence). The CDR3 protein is CASSYTYSNQPQHF. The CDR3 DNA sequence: TGTGCCAGCAGTTACACATATAGCAATCAGCCCCAGCATTTT.

In DNA form, the CDR3 reads TGTGCCAGCAGACATCCCAAGGGACTAACGTCCTACAATGAGCAGTTCTTC. Translated: CASRHPKGLTSYNEQFF. The chain combines TRBV7-8 with TRBJ2-1; 7 bases match TRBD2. The germline CDR1 and CDR2 sequences are SGHVS and FQNEAQ. The V segment lost 6 bases and the J segment 1 base; nucleotides outside the gene matches: 12. This CDR3 is 17 amino acids long.

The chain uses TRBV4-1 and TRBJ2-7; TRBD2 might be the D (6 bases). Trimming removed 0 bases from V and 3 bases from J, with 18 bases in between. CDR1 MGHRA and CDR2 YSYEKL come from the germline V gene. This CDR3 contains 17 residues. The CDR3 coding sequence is TGCGCCAGCAGCCAAGACCCGGGACTTTCCGGAAACTACGAGCAGTACTTC. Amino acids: CASSQDPGLSGNYEQYF.